This T cell receptor beta chain was recorded in a study of blood T cell repertoires in COVID-19. Some clones are missing from TCRdb's copy, which holds only in-frame ones; the method was immunoSEQ multiplex PCR. The sample lists 150,000 to 200,000 clones, approximately 80% seen once, with roughly 9% in the top ten. The junction had 9 bases not matched to a gene; V was cut back by 5 bases and J by 4 bases. There are 15 residues in the CDR3. Germline lookup yields CDR1 SEHNR and CDR2 FQNEAQ (reference sequence). The V call is TRBV7-9, the J call TRBJ2-3; 7 nucleotides line up with TRBD1. The TCR originated in a woman older than 75 with active or convalescent COVID-19. Sequenced input: peripheral blood. The CDR3 bases are TGTGCCAGCAGCCCGACCAGGGGGAACGCAGATACGCAGTATTTT. This codes for CASSPTRGNADTQYF.